This T cell receptor (beta chain) originates from a study of T cell responses to AZD1222 COVID-19 vaccine. TCRdb's table, derived via immunoSEQ multiplex PCR, lists solely in-frame clones and lacks some. The table lists about 110,000 clones, about four fifths of them singletons, with about 9% in the top ten. There are 13 residues in the CDR3. Germline values: CDR1 MDHEN, CDR2 SYDVKM. Trimming removed 6 bases from V and 7 bases from J; junction bases left unmatched: 2. The sequence came from an adult in good health. The sequencing used peripheral blood, collected on day 0 of AZD1222 vaccination. The chain carries TRBV28 and TRBJ1-4; TRBD1 agrees at 10 bases. Here the CDR3 reads CASRTGGIEKLFF. In DNA form, the CDR3 reads TGTGCCAGCAGGACAGGGGGCATTGAAAAACTGTTTTTT.